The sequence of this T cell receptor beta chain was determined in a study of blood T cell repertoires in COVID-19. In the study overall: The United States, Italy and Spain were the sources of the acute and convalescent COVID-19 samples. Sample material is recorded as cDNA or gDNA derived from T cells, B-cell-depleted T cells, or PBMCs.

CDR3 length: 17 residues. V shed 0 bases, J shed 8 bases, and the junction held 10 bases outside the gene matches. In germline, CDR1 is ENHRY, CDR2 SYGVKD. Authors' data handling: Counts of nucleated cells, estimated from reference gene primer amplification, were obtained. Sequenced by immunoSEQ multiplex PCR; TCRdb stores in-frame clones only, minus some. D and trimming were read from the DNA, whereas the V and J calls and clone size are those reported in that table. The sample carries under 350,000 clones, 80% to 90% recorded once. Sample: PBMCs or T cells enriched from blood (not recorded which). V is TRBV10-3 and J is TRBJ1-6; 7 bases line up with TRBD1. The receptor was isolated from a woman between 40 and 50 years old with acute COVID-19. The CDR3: CAISESILSRGYSPLHF. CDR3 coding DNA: TGTGCCATCAGTGAGTCGATTCTGTCCAGGGGGTATTCACCCCTCCACTTT.